Many counts were recorded for the clone carrying this TCR beta chain. Its antigen is not known. The sample comes from a study of T cells after yellow fever vaccination. Study at large: SMART-Seq v4 Ultra Low Input prepared libraries from low-cell fractions.

TCRdb re-called the 5' RACE reads with MiXCR, one entry per CDR3 protein. Among 25,000 to 35,000 distinct CDR3 sequences, around 5% were seen once, and the ten largest hold 35% to 45%. Study-level results: Among all clonotypes, a small share was observed in both CD4 and CD8 compartments.

The sequencing used CD8+ T cells sorted from PBMCs, collected 10 days after the yellow fever booster vaccination. This clonotype originated in a man in his thirties or forties who received the YFV17D yellow fever vaccine.

CDR3 sequence (DNA): TGCGCCAGCAGCCAACAGACAGGGTCGAACACTGAAGCTTTCTTT. Residues: CASSQQTGSNTEAFF. The chain joins TRBV4-3 to TRBJ1-1; 7 positions match TRBD1. CDR3 length: 15 residues. Trimming at V came to 2 bases and at J to 1 base, leaving 4 bases not matched to a gene. Per germline, CDR1 LGHNA and CDR2 YSLEER.